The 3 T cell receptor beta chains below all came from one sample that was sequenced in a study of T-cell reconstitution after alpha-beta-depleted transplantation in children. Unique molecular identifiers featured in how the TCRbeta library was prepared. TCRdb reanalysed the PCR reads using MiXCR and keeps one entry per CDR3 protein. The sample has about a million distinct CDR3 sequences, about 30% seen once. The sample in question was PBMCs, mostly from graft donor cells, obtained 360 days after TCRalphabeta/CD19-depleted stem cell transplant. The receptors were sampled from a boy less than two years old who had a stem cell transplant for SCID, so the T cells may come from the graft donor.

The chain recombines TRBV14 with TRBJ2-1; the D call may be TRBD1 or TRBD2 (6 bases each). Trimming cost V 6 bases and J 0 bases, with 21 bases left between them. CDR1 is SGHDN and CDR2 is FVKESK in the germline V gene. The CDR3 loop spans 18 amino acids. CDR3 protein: CASSGQLRGQSSYNEQFF. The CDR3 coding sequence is TGTGCCAGCAGTGGACAACTCCGGGGGCAGAGCTCCTACAATGAGCAGTTCTTC.

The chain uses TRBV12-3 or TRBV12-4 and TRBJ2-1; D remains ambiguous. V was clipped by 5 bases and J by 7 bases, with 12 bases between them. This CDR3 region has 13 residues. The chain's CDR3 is CASSVEWVNEQFF. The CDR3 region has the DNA TGTGCCAGCAGTGTAGAGTGGGTTAATGAGCAGTTCTTC.

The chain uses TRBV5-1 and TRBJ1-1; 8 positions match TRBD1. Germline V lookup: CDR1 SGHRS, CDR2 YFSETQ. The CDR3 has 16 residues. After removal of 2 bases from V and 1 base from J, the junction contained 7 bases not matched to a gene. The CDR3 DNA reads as TGCGCCAGCAGCTTAATCCAGGGGACAGGGAACACTGAAGCTTTCTTT. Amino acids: CASSLIQGTGNTEAFF.